This T cell receptor (beta chain) was sequenced during a study of CD8+CD57+ T cells in acquired aplastic anemia. Turning to the study itself: An average of roughly 3 ug of DNA was obtained from sorted CD4+ and CD8+ cells. In CD4+ cells, healthy donors produced an average of around 10 million reads. Study-wide results and limits: CD8+ Simpson's diversity showed no significant patient-control difference. Common to patients and controls were twenty-nine CD8+ CDR3 sequences.

Both TCR beta VDJ combination and CDR3 sequence profiling were carried out. Genomic DNA was the template for this profiling. TCRdb called the reads again in MiXCR, with one record for every CDR3 protein. In the table there are fewer than 200,000 distinct CDR3 sequences, around 45% of which are singletons. This clonotype occurred many times. Its antigen is as yet unknown. Sequenced material: sorted CD4+, CD8+, or CD8+CD57+ T cells (not recorded which) from PBMCs. The receptor was derived from a human donor in good health.

CDR3 nucleotides: TGTGCCAGTAGTTTAAACCGGGACGCCAGAAACACCATATATTTT. Protein: CASSLNRDARNTIYF. The rearrangement joins TRBV19 to TRBJ1-3, with a weak D call TRBD1 (5 bases). V was cut by 5 bases and J by 5 bases, with 16 bases left in between. Germline CDR1 and CDR2: LNHDA and SQIVND (reference sequence). The CDR3 is 15 residues long.